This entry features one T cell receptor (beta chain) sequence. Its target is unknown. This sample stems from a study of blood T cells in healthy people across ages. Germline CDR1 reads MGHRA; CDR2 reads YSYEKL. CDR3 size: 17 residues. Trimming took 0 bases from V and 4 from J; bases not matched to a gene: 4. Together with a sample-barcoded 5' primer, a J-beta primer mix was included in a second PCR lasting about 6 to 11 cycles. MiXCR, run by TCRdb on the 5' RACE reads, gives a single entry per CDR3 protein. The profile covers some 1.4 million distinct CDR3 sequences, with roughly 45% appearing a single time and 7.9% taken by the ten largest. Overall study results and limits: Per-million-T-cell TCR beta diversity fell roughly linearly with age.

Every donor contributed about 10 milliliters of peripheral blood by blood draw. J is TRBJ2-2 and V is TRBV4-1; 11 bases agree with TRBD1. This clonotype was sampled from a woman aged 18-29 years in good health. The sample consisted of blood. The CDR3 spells CASSQEGTGGVTGELFF. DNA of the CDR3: TGCGCCAGCAGCCAAGAGGGGACAGGGGGTGTCACCGGGGAGCTGTTTTTT.